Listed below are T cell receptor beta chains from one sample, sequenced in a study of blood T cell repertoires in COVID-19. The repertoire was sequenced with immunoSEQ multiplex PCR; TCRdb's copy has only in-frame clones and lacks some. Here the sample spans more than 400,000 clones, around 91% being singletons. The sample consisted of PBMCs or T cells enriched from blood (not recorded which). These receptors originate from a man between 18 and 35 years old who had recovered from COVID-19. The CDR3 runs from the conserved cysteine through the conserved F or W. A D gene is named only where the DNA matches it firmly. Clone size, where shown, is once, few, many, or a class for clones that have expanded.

CASSPGAYGYTF TGTGCCAGCAGCCCTGGGGCATATGGCTACACCTTC TRBJ1-2 . TRBV5-6 . 12
CAISGRGGYEQFF TGTGCCATCAGTGGCCGGGGGGGGTATGAGCAGTTCTTC TRBJ2-1 TRBD2 TRBV10-3 . 13
CASSYGSGGALDEQFF TGTGCCAGCAGTTACGGCAGCGGGGGGGCCTTGGATGAGCAGTTCTTC TRBJ2-1 TRBD2 TRBV6-2/TRBV6-3 . 16
CASSATRGTTEAFF TGTGCCAGCAGCGCCACCAGGGGCACAACTGAAGCTTTCTTT TRBJ1-1 . TRBV9 . 14
CASSIISGGYNEQFF TGTGCCAGTAGTATTATTAGCGGGGGATACAATGAGCAGTTCTTC TRBJ2-1 TRBD2 TRBV19 . 15
CASSQDSSGGLNTQYF TGCGCCAGCAGCCAAGACTCTAGCGGGGGTCTAAATACGCAGTATTTT TRBJ2-3 TRBD2 TRBV4-1 . 16
CASSEGTGVFYGYTF TGTGCCAGCAGCGAAGGGACAGGGGTGTTCTATGGCTACACCTTC TRBJ1-2 TRBD1 TRBV2 . 15
CSVVLDIRVDEQFF TGCAGCGTTGTACTAGATATTAGGGTCGATGAGCAGTTCTTC TRBJ2-1 . TRBV29-1 . 14
CATSRDIPATNEKLFF TGTGCCACCAGCAGAGATATTCCGGCAACTAATGAAAAACTGTTTTTT TRBJ1-4 . TRBV15 . 16
CASSPGTAYEQYF TGCGCCAGCAGCCCTGGGACAGCCTACGAGCAGTACTTC TRBJ2-7 TRBD1 TRBV5-1 few 13
CASRMMWTGGPIADTQYF TGTGCCAGCAGGATGATGTGGACGGGAGGGCCAATCGCAGATACGCAGTATTTT TRBJ2-3 TRBD2 TRBV27 . 18
CASSLTGENEKLFF TGTGCCAGCAGTCTGACAGGGGAGAATGAAAAACTGTTTTTT TRBJ1-4 TRBD1 TRBV27 . 14
CASSGGVNQPQHF TGTGCCAGCAGCGGGGGGGTTAATCAGCCCCAGCATTTT TRBJ1-5 . TRBV11-3 . 13
CASSWGQGGYSPLHF TGTGCCAGCAGCTGGGGCCAGGGAGGGTATTCACCCCTCCACTTT TRBJ1-6 . TRBV3-1/TRBV3-2 . 15
CASRAGVRGRTQYF TGTGCCAGCAGAGCGGGAGTAAGGGGTCGCACGCAGTATTTT TRBJ2-3 TRBD2 TRBV11-2 . 14
CASSLLGGRSYNSPLHF TGTGCCAGCAGCTTGTTAGGGGGTCGCTCCTATAATTCACCCCTCCACTTT TRBJ1-6 . TRBV5-5 . 17
CASSRAGTGYNEQFF TGTGCCAGCAGCCGGGCCGGGACAGGGTACAATGAGCAGTTCTTC TRBJ2-1 TRBD1 TRBV6-5 . 15
CASSPGTGVTPLHF TGTGCCAGCAGCCCCGGGACAGGGGTGACACCCCTCCACTTT TRBJ1-6 TRBD1 TRBV7-8 . 14
CASSYSTGTYEQYF TGTGCCAGCAGTTACTCAACGGGAACCTACGAGCAGTACTTC TRBJ2-7 . TRBV6-5 . 14
CASSPDRGKHTIYF TGTGCCAGCAGCCCGGACAGGGGTAAACACACCATATATTTT TRBJ1-3 TRBD1 TRBV7-2 . 14
CASSKSVLSEQYF TGTGCCAGTAGTAAGTCTGTTCTAAGCGAGCAGTACTTC TRBJ2-7 . TRBV19 . 13
CAWSELNEQFF TGTGCCTGGAGCGAACTTAATGAGCAGTTCTTC TRBJ2-1 . TRBV30 . 11
CASSYVRRDSNQPQHF TGTGCCAGCAGTTACGTGCGCCGGGACAGTAATCAGCCCCAGCATTTT TRBJ1-5 TRBD1 TRBV6-5 . 16
CASSLLGQMNTEAFF TGCGCCAGCAGCTTGCTGGGACAGATGAACACTGAAGCTTTCTTT TRBJ1-1 TRBD1 TRBV5-1 . 15
CASRLRLLANEQYF TGTGCCAGCCGACTCAGACTACTGGCCAACGAGCAGTACTTC TRBJ2-7 . TRBV6-5 . 14
CASSQEVGLGGETQYF TGTGCCAGCAGCCAAGAAGTTGGACTGGGAGGAGAGACCCAGTACTTC TRBJ2-5 . TRBV3-1/TRBV3-2 . 16
CAWGAGVNSPLHF TGTGCCTGGGGGGCAGGGGTGAATTCACCCCTCCACTTT TRBJ1-6 . TRBV30 . 13
CASSLAPQGSGEKLFF TGCGCCAGCAGCTTGGCCCCACAGGGGTCGGGGGAAAAACTGTTTTTT TRBJ1-4 TRBD1 TRBV5-1 many 16
CASSGATPSGANVLTF TGTGCCAGCAGTGGGGCGACACCCTCTGGGGCCAACGTCCTGACTTTC TRBJ2-6 . TRBV25-1 . 16
CASSQPLLAGGTYEQYF TGCGCCAGCAGCCAACCCCTCCTAGCGGGAGGTACCTACGAGCAGTACTTC TRBJ2-7 TRBD2 TRBV4-1 . 17